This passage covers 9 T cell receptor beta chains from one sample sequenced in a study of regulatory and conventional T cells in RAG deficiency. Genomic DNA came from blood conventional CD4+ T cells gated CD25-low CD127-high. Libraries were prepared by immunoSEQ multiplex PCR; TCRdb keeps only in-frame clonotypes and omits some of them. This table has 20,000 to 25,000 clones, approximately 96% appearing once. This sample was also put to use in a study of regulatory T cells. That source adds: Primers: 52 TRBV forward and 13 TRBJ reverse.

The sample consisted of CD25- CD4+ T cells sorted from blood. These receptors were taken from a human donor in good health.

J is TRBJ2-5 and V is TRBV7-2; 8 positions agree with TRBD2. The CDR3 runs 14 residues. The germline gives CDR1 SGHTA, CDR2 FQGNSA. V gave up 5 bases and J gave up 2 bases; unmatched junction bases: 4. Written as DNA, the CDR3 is TGTGCCAGCAGCCCTACTAGCGGACAAGAGACCCAGTACTTC. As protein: CASSPTSGQETQYF.

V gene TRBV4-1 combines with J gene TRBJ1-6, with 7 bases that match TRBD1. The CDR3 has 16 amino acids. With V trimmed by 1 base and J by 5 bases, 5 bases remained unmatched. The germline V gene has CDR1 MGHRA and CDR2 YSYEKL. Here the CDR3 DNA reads TGCGCCAGCAGCCAAGCGGACAGGTCTAATAATTCACCCCTCCACTTT. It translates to CASSQADRSNNSPLHF.

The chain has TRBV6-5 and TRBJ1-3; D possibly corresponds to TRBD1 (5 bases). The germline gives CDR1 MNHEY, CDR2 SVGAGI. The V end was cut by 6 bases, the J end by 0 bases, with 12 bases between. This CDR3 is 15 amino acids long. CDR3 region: CASRSRVNSGNTIYF. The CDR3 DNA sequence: TGTGCCAGCAGATCCAGGGTGAACTCTGGAAACACCATATATTTT.

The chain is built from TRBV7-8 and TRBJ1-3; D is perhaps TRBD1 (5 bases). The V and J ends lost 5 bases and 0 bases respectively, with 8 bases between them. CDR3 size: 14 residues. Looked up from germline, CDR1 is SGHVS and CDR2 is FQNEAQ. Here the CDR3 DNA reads TGTGCCAGCAGCCCGGGGGTCTCTGGAAACACCATATATTTT. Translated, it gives CASSPGVSGNTIYF.

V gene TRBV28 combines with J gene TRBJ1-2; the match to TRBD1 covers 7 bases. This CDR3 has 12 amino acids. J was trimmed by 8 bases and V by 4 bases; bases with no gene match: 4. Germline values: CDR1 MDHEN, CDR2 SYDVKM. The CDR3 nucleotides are TGTGCCAGCAGTTCCGACAGGGTGGGCTACACCTTC. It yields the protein CASSSDRVGYTF.

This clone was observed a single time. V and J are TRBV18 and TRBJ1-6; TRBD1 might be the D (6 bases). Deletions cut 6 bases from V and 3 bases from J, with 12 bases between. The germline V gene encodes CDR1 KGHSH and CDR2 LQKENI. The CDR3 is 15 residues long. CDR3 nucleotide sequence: TGTGCCAGCTCGGGGGGGCGTAACTATAATTCACCCCTCCACTTT. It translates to CASSGGRNYNSPLHF.

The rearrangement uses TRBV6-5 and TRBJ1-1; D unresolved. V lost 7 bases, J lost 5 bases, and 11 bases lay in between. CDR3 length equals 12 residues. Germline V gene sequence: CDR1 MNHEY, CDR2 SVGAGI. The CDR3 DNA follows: TGTGCCAGCATTGACCCGGGAACTGAAGCTTTCTTT. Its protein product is CASIDPGTEAFF.

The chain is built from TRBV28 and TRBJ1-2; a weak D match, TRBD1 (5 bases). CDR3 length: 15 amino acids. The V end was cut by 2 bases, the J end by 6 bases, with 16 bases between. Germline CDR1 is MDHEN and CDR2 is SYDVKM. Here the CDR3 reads CASSLAAGNDDGYTF. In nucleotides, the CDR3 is TGTGCCAGCAGTTTAGCGGCAGGGAACGACGATGGCTACACCTTC.

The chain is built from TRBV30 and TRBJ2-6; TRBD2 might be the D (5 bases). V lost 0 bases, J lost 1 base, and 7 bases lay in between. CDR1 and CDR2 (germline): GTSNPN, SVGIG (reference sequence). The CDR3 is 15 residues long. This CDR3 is CAWSVGGSGANVLTF. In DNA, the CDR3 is TGTGCCTGGAGTGTAGGAGGATCTGGGGCCAACGTCCTGACTTTC.